This TCR beta chain originates from a study of blood T cell repertoires in COVID-19. The protocol was immunoSEQ multiplex PCR, while the TCRdb copy is restricted to in-frame clones and leaves out a portion. The table lists 200,000 or so clones, about 87% of them singletons. V shed 8 bases and J 3 bases; nucleotides not matched to a gene: 16. The CDR3 is 17 residues long. From germline, CDR1 is LNHDA and CDR2 SQIVND (reference sequence). The receptor's source is a woman in her forties with acute COVID-19. The sequenced sample consisted of PBMCs or T cells enriched from blood (not recorded which). V and J are TRBV19 and TRBJ1-2; 9 nucleotides match TRBD1. DNA of the CDR3: TGTGCCAGTCTGGCCGGGACAGGGCTCCCTCGGCACTATGGCTACACCTTC. It translates to CASLAGTGLPRHYGYTF.